The 7 T cell receptor beta chains in this list originate from one sample, sequenced in a study of T-cell reconstitution after alpha-beta-depleted transplantation in children. Unique molecular identifiers were used to barcode this TCRbeta library. TCRdb analysed the PCR reads with MiXCR anew, one entry per CDR3 protein. The top ten clones hold around 5% of a sample with approximately 800,000 distinct CDR3 sequences, approximately 15% of them seen once. The sequencing here drew on PBMCs, mostly from graft donor cells, taken 360 days after TCRalphabeta/CD19-depleted stem cell transplant. These receptors all stem from a male patient younger than 18 who had a stem cell transplant for acute lymphoblastic leukemia, so the T cells may come from the graft donor.

In its sample, this clonotype was seen a few times. This chain connects TRBV27 to TRBJ2-1, with TRBD2 as a possible D gene (5 bases). The CDR3 is 16 residues long. Trimming removed 6 bases from V and 5 bases from J, with 20 bases in between. Germline CDR1 reads MNHEY; CDR2 reads SMNVEV (reference sequence). CDR3 DNA: TGTGCCAGCAGCACGCCCACTAGGGCCCTTAACAATGAGCAGTTCTTC. It specifies CASSTPTRALNNEQFF.

This chain links TRBV7-8 with TRBJ2-3, with TRBD2 as a possible D gene (5 bases). CDR1 and CDR2 from the germline V gene are SGHVS and FQNEAQ. V gave up 2 bases and J gave up 6 bases, with 15 bases separating them. The CDR3 sequence is 15 residues long. The chain's CDR3 is CASSLTRTLRDTQYF. CDR3 in DNA: TGTGCCAGCAGCTTAACCCGGACTTTACGCGATACGCAGTATTTT.

This clonotype was seen a handful of times. The chain couples TRBV7-3 to TRBJ2-1; tentative D call: TRBD2 (5 bases). The CDR3 contains 17 residues. From germline, CDR1 is SGHTA and CDR2 FQGTGA. Trimming took 3 bases from V and 5 from J, leaving 20 bases between them. The chain's CDR3 is CASSFRPGVMGHNEQFF. CDR3 in DNA: TGTGCCAGCAGCTTTCGCCCCGGGGTCATGGGTCACAATGAGCAGTTCTTC.

This clonotype was recorded at least ten times. The CDR3 region is CASSLGRATNVLTF. CDR3 nucleotides: TGTGCCAGCAGCTTAGGCAGGGCGACCAACGTCCTGACTTTC. The chain joins TRBV7-8 to TRBJ2-6; D may be TRBD1 (5 bases). The CDR3 consists of 14 residues. Trimming took off 1 base at V and 8 bases at J, with 9 bases between the two ends. Germline CDR1 SGHVS, CDR2 FQNEAQ.

The J gene is TRBJ2-7, the V gene TRBV20-1, with 7 bases aligning to TRBD1. Germline-derived CDR1 and CDR2 are DFQATT and SNEGSKA (reference sequence). V lost 5 bases and J lost 1; bases outside the gene matches: 8. The CDR3 has 14 residues. The CDR3 DNA reads as TGCAGTGCTCTCCGGGACAGTGTTTCCTACGAGCAGTACTTC. Protein: CSALRDSVSYEQYF.

The rearrangement uses TRBV12-3 or TRBV12-4 and TRBJ2-2; tentative D call: TRBD2 (6 bases). This CDR3 has 17 amino acids. V was clipped by 8 bases and J by 5 bases, with 24 bases between them. The CDR3 here is CASPHGSGGSRTGELFF. The DNA of the CDR3 is TGTGCCAGCCCCCACGGGAGCGGAGGTAGTAGGACCGGGGAGCTGTTTTTT.

This clonotype occurred a few times. J is TRBJ2-1 and V is TRBV6-2 or TRBV6-3; 7 bases line up with TRBD2. The CDR3 has 15 residues. V shed 2 bases, J shed 4 bases, and the junction held 5 bases outside the gene matches. CDR1 and CDR2 from the germline V gene are MNHEY and SVGEGT. The CDR3 reads CASSYQGTKYNEQFF. Here the CDR3 DNA reads TGTGCCAGCAGTTACCAAGGGACTAAGTACAATGAGCAGTTCTTC.